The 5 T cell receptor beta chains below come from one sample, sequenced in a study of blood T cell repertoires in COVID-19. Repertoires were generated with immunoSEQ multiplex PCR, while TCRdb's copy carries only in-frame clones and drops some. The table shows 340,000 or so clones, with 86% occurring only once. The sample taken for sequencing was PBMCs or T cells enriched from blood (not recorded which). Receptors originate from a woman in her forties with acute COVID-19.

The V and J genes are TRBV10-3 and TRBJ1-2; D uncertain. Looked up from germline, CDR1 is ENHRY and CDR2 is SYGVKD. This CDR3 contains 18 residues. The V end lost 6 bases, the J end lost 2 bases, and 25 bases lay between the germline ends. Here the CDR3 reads CAISSPSGVGAGNYGYTF. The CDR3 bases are TGTGCCATCAGCTCTCCCTCCGGGGTGGGAGCCGGGAACTATGGCTACACCTTC.

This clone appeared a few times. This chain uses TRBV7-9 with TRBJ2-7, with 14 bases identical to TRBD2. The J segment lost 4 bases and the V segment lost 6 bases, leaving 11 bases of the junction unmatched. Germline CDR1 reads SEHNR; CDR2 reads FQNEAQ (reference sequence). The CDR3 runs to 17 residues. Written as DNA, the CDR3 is TGTGCCAGCAGAGGGACTAGCGGGAGTCTGAACCAATACGAGCAGTACTTC. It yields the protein CASRGTSGSLNQYEQYF.

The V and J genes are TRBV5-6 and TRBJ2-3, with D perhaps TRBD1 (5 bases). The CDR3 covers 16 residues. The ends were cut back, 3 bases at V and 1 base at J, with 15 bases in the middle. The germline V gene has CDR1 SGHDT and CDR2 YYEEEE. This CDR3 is CASSSRLARGTDTQYF. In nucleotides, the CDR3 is TGTGCCAGCAGCTCGAGGCTCGCCAGGGGCACAGATACGCAGTATTTT.

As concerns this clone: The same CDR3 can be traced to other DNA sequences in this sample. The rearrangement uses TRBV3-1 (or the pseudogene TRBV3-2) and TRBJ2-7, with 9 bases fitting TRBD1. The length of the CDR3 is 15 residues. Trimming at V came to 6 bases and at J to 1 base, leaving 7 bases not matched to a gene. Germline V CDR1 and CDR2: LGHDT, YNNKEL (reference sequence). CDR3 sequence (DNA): TGTGCCAGCAGTCCCAGGGGACAGGGTTCCTACGAGCAGTACTTC. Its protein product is CASSPRGQGSYEQYF.

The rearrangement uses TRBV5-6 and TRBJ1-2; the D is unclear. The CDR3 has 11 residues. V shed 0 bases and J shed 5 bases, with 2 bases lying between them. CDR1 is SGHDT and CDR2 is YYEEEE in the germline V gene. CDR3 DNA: TGTGCCAGCAGCTTGGCTTATGGCTACACCTTC. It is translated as CASSLAYGYTF.